This paragraph reports one TCR beta chain. Its antigen remains unidentified. Profiling relied on immunoSEQ multiplex PCR, and the TCRdb table lists in-frame clones only, not all of them. The sample records about 1,800,000 clones, roughly 95% being singletons. The sample comes from a study of shared clonotypes between healthy human individuals. Study information: The people who gave samples were two women and three men aged 18 to 49. Study results and caveats: For naive CD4 cells, approximately 4.8% of clonotypes were shared across a handful of donors.

Positive CCR7 selection of CD45RO-negative cells yielded the naive CD8 cells, and terminally differentiated effector memory CD45RA+ cells were excluded. The germline gives CDR1 SQVTM, CDR2 ANQGSEA. The length of the CDR3 is 14 residues. Trimming at V came to 6 bases and at J to 5 bases, leaving 12 bases not matched to a gene. This TCR was sampled from a man younger than 35 in good health. V gene TRBV29-1 combines with J gene TRBJ2-5; 7 positions match TRBD2. The sequencing input was naive CD8+ T cells sorted from blood. As DNA, the CDR3 is TGCAGCGTGACCGAAACCGGGGGAGGGGAGACCCAGTACTTC. Encoded protein: CSVTETGGGETQYF.